This T cell receptor (beta chain) came from a study of neurological immune-mediated disorders (dated 2019 in TCRdb). Regarding the study in general: Peripheral blood TCR-beta repertoires from HTLV-I-associated myelopathy (HAM/TSP) patients, multiple sclerosis patients and healthy controls were compared by UMI-based sequencing. The approximately 99 TCR-beta libraries included longitudinal samples, technical triplicates and paired sorted CD4+ and CD8+ T-cell subsets alongside PBMC samples. Technical triplicate libraries were sequenced to precisely calculate how much the frequency of each individual clone varied. The cohort was made up of around 70 subjects, consisting of 15 or so HAM/TSP patients, roughly 35 multiple sclerosis patients and 20 healthy controls.

With regard to this clonotype: Its antigen remains unidentified. Base qualities are not at hand, and no much larger clone is one base apart.

Results and caveats for the whole study, not just this receptor: Across subjects, expanded clones never shared an identical CDR3 amino acid sequence, which suggests that the TCR-beta repertoires in every group were private. TCR clonal expansion was highest in HAM/TSP patients and lowest in MS patients, with MS patients falling below even healthy controls.

cDNA synthesis used template-switch 5'RACE with a primer carrying a 10-nucleotide random unique molecular identifier tagging each TCR transcript. Every sequencing run yielded over 160 million TCR-beta sequences covering 15-18 subjects. Total RNA was extracted with the RNeasy kit. The KAPA Real-time Library Amplification kit was used to amplify TCR-beta VDJ regions with primers for the TCR constant region and the 5'RACE anchor. A first PCR added sample indexes and Illumina adaptors, and a second PCR then raised library yield. After Ampure bead purification, the roughly 650 bp TCR product was size-selected on a 2% E-gel SizeSelection system. Before pooling, library quality was checked on a Bioanalyzer, concentration was measured with Qubit, and libraries were quantified with the Kapa Library Quantification kit. An Illumina HiSeq 2500 was used to sequence the libraries paired-end at 2 x 150 bp. To increase sequence diversity, about 23-32% phiX was spiked into each library pool. The original pipeline was this. The UMI-based MiGEC pipeline processed quality-filtered reads and removed over 80% of raw TCR sequences during error correction. IMGT germline references were used for alignment of VDJ genes, and clonotypes were defined by a unique CDR3 amino acid sequence together with V-J genes. Clonal expansion, Shannon diversity and CDR3 relatedness (CalcPairwiseDistances, ClusterSamples) were evaluated with VDJtools, and phylogenetic trees were built with CLCbio workbench. Using coefficient-of-variation modelling across technical triplicates, the study counted a clone as expanded if it had at least 8 unique UMIs. TCRdb reran the public reads through fastp at Q25 and MiXCR, keeping productive beta chains. All rows with the same CDR3 protein become a single entry with the most common DNA and genes. TCRdb, not the authors, supplied the V and J calls. The sample records tens of thousands of distinct CDR3 sequences, approximately 25% of which are singletons. Of the sample, over 4.5% is held by the ten largest clones.

The sample's time point label, in plain terms: technical triplicate 2. For unsorted PBMC libraries, 2 million PBMCs were used after storage in RNAlater at -80 degrees C until RNA extraction. PBMCs were separated from peripheral blood using Ficoll-Hypaque density gradient centrifugation and then cryopreserved in liquid nitrogen. The V end loses 6 bases and the J end loses 2 bases, and a stretch of 7 bases separates them. Counted from cysteine to phenylalanine, this CDR3 has 13 amino acids. Of all the DNA, just the CDR3 is kept, 39 bases in frame from base 1. For CDR1 and CDR2, the germline V gene (reference sequence) lists WNHNN and SYGVQD.

The chain was built from TRBV10-1 and TRBJ2-2, with the D gene too uncertain to name. Input material: PBMCs. The sequence came from a man aged 55 to 70 with HTLV-1-associated myelopathy (HAM/TSP). The sequenced DNA is TGCGCCAGCAGAAAGCAAAACACCGGGGAGCTGTTTTTT. Its protein is CASRKQNTGELFF.